These 22 T cell receptor beta chains were sequenced from one sample in a study of CD8+ T cells in alopecia areata. cDNA reverse transcribed from extracted RNA served as the sequencing template. Clones were sequenced by immunoSEQ multiplex PCR, and TCRdb holds only the in-frame ones, with some missing. The sample records about 190,000 clones, 50% to 70% being singletons. Treatment defined: oral pan-JAK inhibitor, 5-10 mg twice daily. Sequencing was performed on CD4+ T cells sorted from blood, taken at roughly week 49, from a patient treated with tofacitinib. These TCRs come from a human donor with alopecia areata.

The chain links TRBV5-1 to TRBJ2-3; possible D gene TRBD1, 6 bases. In germline, CDR1 is SGHRS, CDR2 YFSETQ. The CDR3 covers 15 residues. The ends were cut back, 4 bases at V and 1 base at J, with 13 bases in the middle. The CDR3 nucleotides read TGCGCCAGCAGCATCCGGGACACCCGCACAGATACGCAGTATTTT. Translating gives CASSIRDTRTDTQYF. Based on the CDR3 plus reference TRBV5-1 and TRBJ2-3, the full variable domain is KAGVTQTPRYLIKTRGQQVTLSCSPISGHRSVSWYQQTPGQGLQFLFEYFSETQRNKGNFPGRFSGRQFSNSRSEMNVSTLELGDSALYLCASSIRDTRTDTQYFGPGTRLTVL.

V is TRBV29-1 and J is TRBJ2-5, with 7 bases matching TRBD1. This CDR3 is built from 16 residues. CDR1 and CDR2 from the germline V gene are SQVTM and ANQGSEA. V dropped 5 bases and J dropped 2; count of bases not matched to a gene: 14. Written as DNA, the CDR3 is TGCAGCGTTCCCCCTCCCTTAGACAGGGCGCAAGAGACCCAGTACTTC. This gives the protein CSVPPPLDRAQETQYF.

The sample holds a few counts of this clone. The CDR3, as DNA: TGCAGCGAACTAGCGGGGGGCTCGCAGTTCTTC. It yields the protein CSELAGGSQFF. The rearrangement joins TRBV29-1 to TRBJ2-1; 12 bases agree with TRBD2. In germline, CDR1 is SQVTM, CDR2 ANQGSEA. V trimming: 7 bases; J trimming: 12 bases; junction bases outside the gene matches: 4. The CDR3 covers 11 residues.

Here the CDR3 reads CASSLPQGSGANVLTF. The CDR3 DNA is TGTGCCAGCAGCTTGCCCCAGGGCTCTGGGGCCAACGTCCTGACTTTC. The chain combines TRBV5-4 with TRBJ2-6; D is perhaps TRBD1 (5 bases). This CDR3 has 16 amino acids. The V gene's germline CDR1 is SGHNT and CDR2 YYREEE (reference sequence). V lost 1 base and J 0 bases, leaving 8 bases between the germline ends.

This chain joins TRBV29-1 and TRBJ2-7; D is undetermined. Germline lookup yields CDR1 SQVTM and CDR2 ANQGSEA. V dropped 4 bases and J dropped 4 bases, with 8 bases sitting between them. The CDR3 spans 11 residues. The CDR3 coding sequence is TGCAGCGTTGGATTGGGATACGAGCAGTACTTC. Residues: CSVGLGYEQYF.

V is TRBV7-3 and J is TRBJ2-7, with TRBD1 matching 8 bases. Trimming took 4 bases from V and 3 from J; bases not matched to a gene: 11. Germline V CDR1 and CDR2: SGHTA, FQGTGA. The length of the CDR3 is 16 residues. CDR3 amino acids: CASSSPQGAIVYEQYF. Written as DNA, the CDR3 is TGTGCCAGCAGCTCGCCCCAGGGGGCAATTGTCTACGAGCAGTACTTC.

The chain recombines TRBV11-2 with TRBJ1-4; tentatively, D is TRBD1 (5 bases). V was shortened by 6 bases and J by 8 bases, with 16 bases between the two germline ends. This CDR3 comprises 14 residues. Germline CDR1 reads SGHAT; CDR2 reads FQNNGV. The CDR3 region is CASSIWPGDEKLFF. Written as DNA, the CDR3 is TGTGCCAGCAGTATCTGGCCCGGGGACGAAAAACTGTTTTTT.

The J gene is TRBJ2-3, the V gene TRBV29-1, with 10 bases identical to TRBD1. The trim removed 5 bases at V and 3 bases at J, leaving 8 bases unmatched. Germline CDR1 reads SQVTM; CDR2 reads ANQGSEA. This CDR3 comprises 15 residues. This CDR3 is CSVLTPGQGTDTQYF. The CDR3 DNA is TGCAGCGTTTTAACGCCGGGACAGGGGACAGATACGCAGTATTTT.

This clone was counted many times. The V and J genes are TRBV6-1 and TRBJ2-3; 7 nucleotides agree with TRBD1. Germline CDR1 MNHNS, CDR2 SASEGT. V trimming: 5 bases; J trimming: 1 base; junction bases outside the gene matches: 6. This CDR3 spans 15 amino acids. This CDR3 reads CASSPKTGGTDTQYF. DNA of the CDR3: TGTGCCAGCAGTCCTAAAACAGGGGGCACAGATACGCAGTATTTT.

V usage is TRBV29-1 and J usage is TRBJ2-2; 8 nucleotides agree with TRBD1. J gave up 6 bases and V 7 bases, and 7 bases lay outside the gene matches. The CDR3 is 13 amino acids. The V gene's germline CDR1 is SQVTM and CDR2 ANQGSEA. The CDR3 spells CSGKTGDSGELFF. DNA of the CDR3: TGCAGCGGCAAGACAGGGGACTCCGGGGAGCTGTTTTTT.

This chain joins TRBV5-6 and TRBJ2-5, with 8 bases fitting TRBD2. The CDR3 consists of 14 residues. Trimming at V came to 1 base and at J to 6 bases, leaving 5 bases not matched to a gene. Germline V gene lookup returns CDR1 SGHDT and CDR2 YYEEEE. The CDR3 bases are TGTGCCAGCAGCTTGATGGGACTAGAGCAGACCCAGTACTTC. This codes for CASSLMGLEQTQYF.

The chain joins TRBV5-1 to TRBJ1-3; 7 bases fit TRBD1. V dropped 0 bases and J dropped 0; count of bases not matched to a gene: 0. The CDR3 length is 15 residues. Germline values: CDR1 SGHRS, CDR2 YFSETQ. CDR3 sequence reads: CASSLAGGSGNTIYF. CDR3 coding DNA: TGCGCCAGCAGCTTGGCAGGGGGCTCTGGAAACACCATATATTTT.

The V call is TRBV5-1, the J call TRBJ2-1, with TRBD2 matching 8 bases. V lost 4 bases to trimming and J lost 8 bases; unmatched junction nucleotides: 14. Per germline, CDR1 SGHRS and CDR2 YFSETQ. The CDR3 covers 16 residues. CDR3 in amino acids: CASSISSGLVLYEQFF. As DNA, the CDR3 is TGCGCCAGCAGCATCAGCTCGGGACTAGTACTCTATGAGCAGTTCTTC.

V and J are TRBV25-1 and TRBJ1-2; unclear D gene. V was trimmed by 6 bases and J by 8 bases, leaving 16 bases between them. CDR3 length: 13 residues. Germline V gives CDR1 MGHDK, CDR2 SYGVNS. Written as DNA, the CDR3 is TGTGCCAGCAGCGGTGAGGCCGGAAGAGGCTACACCTTC. As protein: CASSGEAGRGYTF.

This rearrangement joins TRBV19 to TRBJ1-2, with D tentatively TRBD1 (5 bases). Trimming cost V 8 bases and J 4 bases, with 17 bases left between them. Germline CDR1 is LNHDA and CDR2 is SQIVND (reference sequence). The CDR3 has 14 residues. For the CDR3, the DNA is TGTGCCAGTTCCTACTACCAGGGTGGCTATGGCTACACCTTC. It is translated as CASSYYQGGYGYTF.

The chain has TRBV29-1 and TRBJ1-1; perhaps TRBD1 as D (5 bases). Trimming stripped 6 bases from V and 4 bases from J, with 12 bases between. Germline loops: CDR1 SQVTM, CDR2 ANQGSEA. This CDR3 has 12 residues. The CDR3 loop reads CSVGAGGTEAFF. CDR3 nucleotides: TGCAGCGTAGGAGCCGGGGGCACTGAAGCTTTCTTT. Filled out from reference TRBV29-1 and TRBJ1-1, the complete variable domain reads SAVISQKPSRDICQRGTSLTIQCQVDSQVTMMFWYRQQPGQSLTLIATANQGSEATYESGFVIDKFPISRPNLTFSTLTVSNMSPEDSSIYLCSVGAGGTEAFFGQGTRLTVV.

The rearrangement uses TRBV7-2 and TRBJ1-2, with TRBD1 matching 8 bases. The junction had 8 bases not matched to a gene; V was cut back by 6 bases and J by 5 bases. From germline, CDR1 is SGHTA and CDR2 FQGNSA. CDR3 length equals 14 residues. The CDR3, as DNA: TGTGCCAGCAGGGTAGACAGGGGAGGATATGGCTACACCTTC. Its translation is CASRVDRGGYGYTF.

The chain has TRBV7-9 and TRBJ1-4; unclear D gene. The CDR3 extends over 15 amino acids. V was clipped by 5 bases and J by 0 bases, with 10 bases between them. Germline V gives CDR1 SEHNR, CDR2 FQNEAQ (reference sequence). CDR3 sequence reads: CASSVQIATNEKLFF. The CDR3 DNA reads as TGTGCCAGCAGCGTGCAGATAGCAACTAATGAAAAACTGTTTTTT. Variable domain in full (rest from reference TRBV7-9 and TRBJ1-4): DTGVSQNPRHKITKRGQNVTFRCDPISEHNRLYWYRQTLGQGPEFLTYFQNEAQLEKSRLLSDRFSAERPKGSFSTLEIQRTEQGDSAMYLCASSVQIATNEKLFFGSGTQLSVL.

This clone has only a few counts. This rearrangement joins TRBV2 to TRBJ1-1; D remains ambiguous. CDR1 and CDR2 (germline): SNHLY, FYNNEI. This CDR3 region has 17 residues. The V and J ends lost 3 bases and 5 bases respectively, with 22 bases between them. The CDR3: CASSETPVRTAGTEAFF. In nucleotides, the CDR3 is TGTGCCAGCAGTGAGACCCCTGTGAGGACGGCGGGGACTGAAGCTTTCTTT. Using reference TRBV2 and TRBJ1-1 for the parts outside the CDR3, the full variable domain is EPEVTQTPSHQVTQMGQEVILRCVPISNHLYFYWYRQILGQKVEFLVSFYNNEISEKSEIFDDQFSVERPDGSNFTLKIRSTKLEDSAMYFCASSETPVRTAGTEAFFGQGTRLTVV.

J is TRBJ1-2 and V is TRBV18; D might be TRBD1 (6 bases). Trimming removed 3 bases at V and 2 bases at J, with 10 bases between. The CDR3 runs 14 residues. CDR1 and CDR2 from the germline V gene are KGHSH and LQKENI. In DNA, the CDR3 is TGTGCCAGCTCACCCTCCGGACAGAACTATGGCTACACCTTC. It is translated as CASSPSGQNYGYTF.

This clone has more than one count but fewer than ten. This chain joins TRBV7-8 and TRBJ2-7, with TRBD2 matching over 8 bases. The germline CDR1 and CDR2 sequences are SGHVS and FQNEAQ. V shed 2 bases and J 7 bases; nucleotides not matched to a gene: 13. This CDR3 has 16 residues. The CDR3 DNA reads as TGTGCCAGCAGCTTAAGTCCCCAGCAGGCGGGGGGAGAGCAGTACTTC. Protein: CASSLSPQQAGGEQYF. The variable domain in full, completed from reference TRBV7-8 and TRBJ2-7, reads GAGVSQSPRYKVAKRGQDVALRCDPISGHVSLFWYQQALGQGPEFLTYFQNEAQLDKSGLPSDRFFAERPEGSVSTLKIQRTQQEDSAVYLCASSLSPQQAGGEQYFGPGTRLTVT.

V usage is TRBV30 and J usage is TRBJ1-1, with a weak D call TRBD1 (6 bases). The CDR3 has 12 residues. CDR1 is GTSNPN and CDR2 is SVGIG in the germline V gene (reference sequence). Trimming stripped 3 bases from V and 4 bases from J, with 9 bases between. The CDR3 protein is CAWSRGSTEAFF. In DNA, the CDR3 is TGTGCCTGGAGCAGGGGTTCCACTGAAGCTTTCTTT. The full variable domain, completed using reference TRBV30 and TRBJ1-1, is SQTIHQWPATLVQPVGSPLSLECTVEGTSNPNLYWYRQAAGRGLQLLFYSVGIGQISSEVPQNLSASRPQDRQFILSSKKLLLSDSGFYLCAWSRGSTEAFFGQGTRLTVV.